This TCR beta chain is from a study of siplizumab effects on memory and regulatory T cells. Study observations and caveats: Proliferating Tregs taken from siplizumab cultures were not shown to have a confirmed suppressive function. The mapping of alloreactive clones to unstimulated subsets covered only a minor fraction of them.

The CDR3 covers 15 residues. Germline V gene data show CDR1 as MGHRA and CDR2 as YSYEKL. Concerning this clone: The antigen is not known. The junction departs from germline at one end; a sequencing error may be responsible.

This table comes from immunoSEQ multiplex PCR, and its TCRdb copy is limited to in-frame clones, with some not included. The data contain approximately 100,000 clones, around 93% of them seen just once; the ten biggest clones take up around 0.16%. The rearrangement uses TRBV4-1 and TRBJ2-1, with 15 bases that match TRBD2. This TCR derives from a human donor in good health. Sequences were obtained from non-Treg CD4+ T cells sorted from blood. CDR3 nucleotides: TGCGCCAGCAGCCAAGTAGGGACTAGCGGGGGGTACCGGGTCTTC. It translates to CASSQVGTSGGYRVF.